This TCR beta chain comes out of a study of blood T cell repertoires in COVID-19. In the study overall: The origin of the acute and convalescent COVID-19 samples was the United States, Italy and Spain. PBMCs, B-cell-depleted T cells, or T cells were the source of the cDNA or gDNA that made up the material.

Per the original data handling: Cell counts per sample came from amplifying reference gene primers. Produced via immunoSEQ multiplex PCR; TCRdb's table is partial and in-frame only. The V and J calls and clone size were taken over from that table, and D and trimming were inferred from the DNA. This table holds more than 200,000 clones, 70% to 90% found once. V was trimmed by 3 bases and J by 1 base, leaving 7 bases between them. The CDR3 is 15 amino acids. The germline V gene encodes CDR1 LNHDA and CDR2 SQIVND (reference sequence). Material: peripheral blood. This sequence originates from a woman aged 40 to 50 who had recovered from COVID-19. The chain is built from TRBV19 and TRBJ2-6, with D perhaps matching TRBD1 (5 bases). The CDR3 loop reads CASSMGPSGANVLTF. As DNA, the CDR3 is TGTGCCAGTAGTATGGGGCCGTCTGGGGCCAACGTCCTGACTTTC.